These 26 T cell receptor beta chains share one sample of origin, sequenced in a study of CD8+ T cells in alopecia areata. Investigators isolated RNA and reverse transcribed it into cDNA to act as the sequencing template. Produced via immunoSEQ multiplex PCR; TCRdb's table is partial and in-frame only. The table shows about 250,000 clones, with roughly two thirds occurring only once. The sequences come from CD4+ T cells sorted from blood, collected at week 0. These receptors came from a human donor with alopecia areata.

The sample holds one count of this clone. The gene calls are TRBV27 and TRBJ2-7; D is perhaps TRBD1 (5 bases). There are 13 residues in the CDR3. V lost 6 bases and J 2 bases, leaving 11 bases between the germline ends. CDR1 and CDR2 (germline): MNHEY, SMNVEV (reference sequence). CDR3 sequence reads: CASSSDTAYEQYF. For the CDR3, the DNA is TGTGCCAGCAGCTCGGACACGGCCTACGAGCAGTACTTC.

This chain uses TRBV2 with TRBJ1-5; 9 nucleotides match TRBD1. Germline V CDR1 and CDR2: SNHLY, FYNNEI. The CDR3 runs to 15 residues. The V segment lost 7 bases and the J segment 4 bases; nucleotides outside the gene matches: 8. The CDR3: CASNLYGTGNQPQHF. Here the CDR3 DNA reads TGTGCCAGCAACCTTTATGGGACAGGGAATCAGCCCCAGCATTTT.

The CDR3 nucleotides read TGCGCCAGCAGCGATCACAGGGGTCTTGGAGAGACCCAGTACTTC. Protein: CASSDHRGLGETQYF. The chain is built from TRBV5-1 and TRBJ2-5, with 7 nucleotides matching TRBD1. The J segment lost 4 bases and the V segment lost 4 bases, leaving 10 bases of the junction unmatched. In germline, CDR1 is SGHRS, CDR2 YFSETQ. The CDR3 covers 15 residues.

On this clone: This sample includes further DNA sequences coding for the same CDR3. CDR3 nucleotide sequence: TGTGCCTGGAGTGTACTATCTTACGAGCAGTACTTC. Amino acids: CAWSVLSYEQYF. The J gene is TRBJ2-7, the V gene TRBV30; D uncertain. Trimming removed 0 bases from V and 4 bases from J, with 7 bases in between. Germline assignment: CDR1 GTSNPN and CDR2 SVGIG (reference sequence). The CDR3 has 12 amino acids.

On this clone itself: Other DNA sequences within the sample encode an identical CDR3. V is TRBV19 and J is TRBJ2-6; 7 bases map to TRBD2. The CDR3 spans 16 residues. The junction had 0 bases not matched to a gene; V was cut back by 1 base and J by 0 bases. The germline V gene has CDR1 LNHDA and CDR2 SQIVND (reference sequence). For the CDR3, the DNA is TGTGCCAGTAGTATAGCGGGGGGCTCTGGGGCCAACGTCCTGACTTTC. As protein: CASSIAGGSGANVLTF. Together with reference TRBV19 and TRBJ2-6, the CDR3 gives the full variable domain: DGGITQSPKYLFRKEGQNVTLSCEQNLNHDAMYWYRQDPGQGLRLIYYSQIVNDFQKGDIAEGYSVSREKKESFPLTVTSAQKNPTAFYLCASSIAGGSGANVLTFGAGSRLTVL.

This rearrangement joins TRBV30 to TRBJ1-2; no definite D call. With 4 bases removed from V and 1 base from J, the gap between germline ends came to 4 bases. There are 11 residues in the CDR3. Looked up from germline, CDR1 is GTSNPN and CDR2 is SVGIG (reference sequence). In nucleotides, the CDR3 is TGTGCCTGGATGGTTAACTATGGCTACACCTTC. This translates into CAWMVNYGYTF.

A few counts support this clone. This CDR3 reads CAWRKRQGGYTF. The CDR3 DNA sequence: TGTGCCTGGAGAAAGAGACAGGGGGGCTACACCTTC. The gene calls are TRBV30 and TRBJ1-2; TRBD1 aligns across 8 bases. In germline, CDR1 is GTSNPN, CDR2 SVGIG (reference sequence). The J segment lost 8 bases and the V segment lost 3 bases, leaving 5 bases of the junction unmatched. This CDR3 comprises 12 residues.

The chain combines TRBV30 with TRBJ1-1; no reliable D call. The V and J ends lost 3 bases and 11 bases respectively, with 13 bases between them. The CDR3 length is 11 residues. Germline CDR1 GTSNPN, CDR2 SVGIG (reference sequence). In DNA form, the CDR3 reads TGTGCCTGGAGCCCAACCGATAAGGCTTTCTTT. It yields the protein CAWSPTDKAFF.

V gene TRBV16 combines with J gene TRBJ1-1; D possibly corresponds to TRBD1 (5 bases). This CDR3 has 14 residues. Trimming left V 8 bases short and J 3 bases short, with 16 bases between. CDR1 and CDR2 (germline): KGHSY, FQNENV. CDR3 DNA: TGTGCCAGCTCGCCGGTGAGGGGAGACACTGAAGCTTTCTTT. Translated: CASSPVRGDTEAFF.

The V and J genes are TRBV5-4 and TRBJ2-5, with D maybe TRBD2 (6 bases). The CDR3 has 16 residues. CDR1 is SGHNT and CDR2 is YYREEE in the germline V gene (reference sequence). Trimming shortened V by 3 bases and J by 1 base, and 16 bases separated the two germline ends. In DNA form, the CDR3 reads TGTGCCAGCAGCTCTGCGTGGGGCGGGGCCCAAGAGACCCAGTACTTC. Translated, it gives CASSSAWGGAQETQYF.

This clone was seen more than once but under ten times. The chain is built from TRBV18 and TRBJ2-3; 15 bases align to TRBD2. With 8 bases clipped from V and 4 bases from J, the junction kept 7 bases outside the gene matches. Germline CDR1 reads KGHSH; CDR2 reads LQKENI. This CDR3 region has 16 residues. The CDR3 nucleotides read TGTGCCAGCGCCCCCCGGACTAGCGGGGGGGCAGATACGCAGTATTTT. It codes for CASAPRTSGGADTQYF. Full variable domain (outside the CDR3, taken from reference TRBV18 and TRBJ2-3): NAGVMQNPRHLVRRRGQEARLRCSPMKGHSHVYWYRQLPEEGLKFMVYLQKENIIDESGMPKERFSAEFPKEGPSILRIQQVVRGDSAAYFCASAPRTSGGADTQYFGPGTRLTVL.

This sequence joins TRBV27 and TRBJ2-3; D is ambiguous. The V and J ends lost 4 bases and 11 bases respectively, with 10 bases between them. Germline V lookup: CDR1 MNHEY, CDR2 SMNVEV (reference sequence). This CDR3 is built from 11 residues. CDR3: CASSSPWKQYF. The CDR3 bases are TGTGCCAGCAGTTCCCCTTGGAAGCAGTATTTT.

In its sample, this clone was seen once. The rearrangement links TRBV29-1 to TRBJ2-3, with TRBD2 matching 10 bases. V was clipped by 5 bases and J by 5 bases; unmatched bases: 10. This CDR3 is 15 amino acids long. Germline V CDR1 and CDR2: SQVTM, ANQGSEA. The CDR3 is CSVQYSGGAVDTQYF. The CDR3 DNA reads TGCAGCGTTCAGTACAGCGGGGGGGCTGTAGATACGCAGTATTTT.

This rearrangement joins TRBV25-1 to TRBJ2-5, with 7 bases that match TRBD1. V gave up 1 base and J gave up 5 bases; unmatched junction bases: 4. CDR1 is MGHDK and CDR2 is SYGVNS in the germline V gene. CDR3 length: 14 residues. CDR3 DNA sequence: TGTGCCAGCAGTGAATTACGGGGACAGGAGACCCAGTACTTC. Translating it yields CASSELRGQETQYF.

This chain links TRBV27 with TRBJ1-2, with 8 bases identical to TRBD1. Germline CDR1 MNHEY, CDR2 SMNVEV (reference sequence). The length of the CDR3 is 14 residues. V lost 5 bases, J lost 8 bases, and 10 bases stayed unmatched. The CDR3 region is CASSPQQGVRGYTF. The CDR3 DNA reads as TGTGCCAGCAGTCCACAACAGGGGGTTCGGGGCTACACCTTC.

V usage is TRBV7-2 and J usage is TRBJ2-5, with D unclear. This CDR3 has 11 amino acids. Germline V gene data show CDR1 as SGHTA and CDR2 as FQGNSA. The V end lost 3 bases, the J end lost 5 bases, and 4 bases lay between the germline ends. CDR3 coding DNA: TGTGCCAGCAGCTTCGGCGAGACCCAGTACTTC. It translates to CASSFGETQYF. Full variable domain (remainder filled in from reference TRBV7-2 and TRBJ2-5): GAGVSQSPSNKVTEKGKDVELRCDPISGHTALYWYRQSLGQGLEFLIYFQGNSAPDKSGLPSDRFSAERTGGSVSTLTIQRTQQEDSAVYLCASSFGETQYFGPGTRLLVL.

The rearrangement joins TRBV30 to TRBJ2-7; D assignment may be TRBD1 or TRBD2 (5 bases each). The germline CDR1 and CDR2 sequences are GTSNPN and SVGIG (reference sequence). This CDR3 has 14 residues. With 3 bases removed from V and 2 bases from J, the gap between germline ends came to 14 bases. The DNA of the CDR3 is TGTGCCTGGAGGAGGCGAGGGGTCCCCTACGAGCAGTACTTC. It is translated as CAWRRRGVPYEQYF.

V gene TRBV9 combines with J gene TRBJ2-1; a weak D match, TRBD2 (5 bases). CDR1 and CDR2 from the germline V gene are SGDLS and YYNGEE. Trimming removed 7 bases from V and 2 bases from J, with 10 bases in between. This CDR3 is 13 amino acids long. The CDR3 reads CASSSGTYNEQFF. The CDR3 region has the DNA TGTGCCAGCTCGAGCGGTACCTACAATGAGCAGTTCTTC.

The chain employs TRBV6-5 and TRBJ2-5, with 8 bases fitting TRBD2. CDR3 length: 15 residues. With 6 bases clipped from V and 5 bases from J, the junction kept 11 bases outside the gene matches. Germline V gene sequence: CDR1 MNHEY, CDR2 SVGAGI. The CDR3 protein is CASRQRGTVSETQYF. The CDR3 DNA reads TGTGCCAGCAGACAGCGGGGGACGGTCTCGGAGACCCAGTACTTC.

The V gene is TRBV30, the J gene TRBJ2-5; TRBD1 aligns across 7 bases. The V gene end was trimmed by 5 bases and the J gene end by 1 base; junction bases not matched to a gene: 7. The CDR3 has 14 residues. Germline V gene data show CDR1 as GTSNPN and CDR2 as SVGIG (reference sequence). CDR3 nucleotides: TGTGCCTGGGGGGAACCAGGGGGCCAAGAGACCCAGTACTTC. Its protein product is CAWGEPGGQETQYF. The full variable domain, its missing parts supplied by reference TRBV30 and TRBJ2-5, is SQTIHQWPATLVQPVGSPLSLECTVEGTSNPNLYWYRQAAGRGLQLLFYSVGIGQISSEVPQNLSASRPQDRQFILSSKKLLLSDSGFYLCAWGEPGGQETQYFGPGTRLLVL.

The chain couples TRBV29-1 to TRBJ2-3; a weak D match, TRBD2 (6 bases). Germline V gene lookup returns CDR1 SQVTM and CDR2 ANQGSEA. This CDR3 is built from 14 residues. V shed 6 bases and J shed 1 base, with 14 bases lying between them. The CDR3 loop is CSVHGTGGTDTQYF. The CDR3 nucleotides read TGCAGCGTCCACGGGACTGGAGGCACAGATACGCAGTATTTT.

This clone was detected once. The chain employs TRBV2 and TRBJ2-7; 8 bases map to TRBD1. With 0 bases clipped from V and 2 bases from J, the junction kept 3 bases outside the gene matches. This CDR3 is 15 amino acids long. The germline V gene has CDR1 SNHLY and CDR2 FYNNEI. The DNA of the CDR3 is TGTGCCAGCAGTGAAGCTCGACAGGGGCCCTACGAGCAGTACTTC. Protein sequence: CASSEARQGPYEQYF. The variable domain in full, completed from reference TRBV2 and TRBJ2-7, reads EPEVTQTPSHQVTQMGQEVILRCVPISNHLYFYWYRQILGQKVEFLVSFYNNEISEKSEIFDDQFSVERPDGSNFTLKIRSTKLEDSAMYFCASSEARQGPYEQYFGPGTRLTVT.

The chain recombines TRBV27 with TRBJ2-7; no firm D call. V lost 1 base to trimming and J lost 5 bases, with 18 bases between them. This CDR3 is 16 amino acids long. Germline V CDR1 and CDR2: MNHEY, SMNVEV (reference sequence). This CDR3 is CASSLLGSGVAHEQYF. The CDR3 region has the DNA TGTGCCAGCAGTTTATTAGGATCCGGCGTGGCCCACGAGCAGTACTTC.

This clone occurred a few times. This sequence joins TRBV14 and TRBJ2-5, with D perhaps TRBD2 (5 bases). The germline V gene encodes CDR1 SGHDN and CDR2 FVKESK. V was pared by 2 bases and J by 9 bases, with 13 bases between. The CDR3 runs to 13 residues. The CDR3 region is CASSQWESSPQYF. The DNA for the CDR3 is TGTGCCAGCAGCCAATGGGAGTCATCCCCCCAGTACTTC.

This clone was detected only a few times. V gene TRBV7-3 combines with J gene TRBJ2-1; no clear D. This CDR3 region has 13 residues. The V gene lost 1 base and the J gene lost 9 bases, with 10 bases spanning the gap. Looked up from germline, CDR1 is SGHTA and CDR2 is FQGTGA. CDR3 protein: CASSLRVSSEQFF. The CDR3 nucleotides read TGTGCCAGCAGCTTAAGAGTCTCAAGTGAGCAGTTCTTC.

The V gene is TRBV25-1, the J gene TRBJ1-5; no reliable D call. This CDR3 comprises 16 residues. V gave up 1 base and J gave up 0 bases, with 10 bases separating them. CDR1 MGHDK and CDR2 SYGVNS come from the germline V gene. CDR3 in DNA: TGTGCCAGCAGTGAATCGGGCGGGGATAGCAATCAGCCCCAGCATTTT. Its translation is CASSESGGDSNQPQHF.